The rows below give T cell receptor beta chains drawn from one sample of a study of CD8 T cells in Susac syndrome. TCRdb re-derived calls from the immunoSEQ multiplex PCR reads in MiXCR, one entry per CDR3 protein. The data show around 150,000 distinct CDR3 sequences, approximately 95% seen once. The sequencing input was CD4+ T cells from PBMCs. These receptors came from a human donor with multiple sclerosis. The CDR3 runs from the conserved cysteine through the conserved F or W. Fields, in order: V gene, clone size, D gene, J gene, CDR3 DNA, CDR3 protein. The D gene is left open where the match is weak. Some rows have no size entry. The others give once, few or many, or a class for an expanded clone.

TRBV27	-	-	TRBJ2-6	TGTGCCAGCAGCCCCTCTGGGGCCAACGTCCTGACTTTC	CASSPSGANVLTF
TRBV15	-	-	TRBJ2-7	TGTGCCACCAGCAGAGAAGGCGAGCAGTACTTC	CATSREGEQYF
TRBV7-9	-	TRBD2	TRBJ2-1	TGTGCCAGCAGCTTAGTTGGGGACTACCACAATGAGCAGTTCTTC	CASSLVGDYHNEQFF
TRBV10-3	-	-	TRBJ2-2	TGTGCCATCAGTGAGACTCTAGCGCCCAGGAAGAACACCGGGGAGCTGTTTTTT	CAISETLAPRKNTGELFF
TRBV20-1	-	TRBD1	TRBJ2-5	TGCAGTGCTAGGGGACAGGGGGCTAATGTAAACGGAGAGACCCAGTACTTC	CSARGQGANVNGETQYF
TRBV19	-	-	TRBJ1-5	TGTGCCAGTAGTATAGAGGTGGATCAGCCCCAGCATTTT	CASSIEVDQPQHF
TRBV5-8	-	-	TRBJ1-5	TGTGCCAGCAGCCTCCGAGGAGCGGCCCAGCATTTT	CASSLRGAAQHF
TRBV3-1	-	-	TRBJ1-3	TGTGCCAGCAGCCGGGCAGGGGAAAACACCATATATTTT	CASSRAGENTIYF
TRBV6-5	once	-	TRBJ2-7	TGTGCCAGCAGGGGTTACGAGCAGTACTTC	CASRGYEQYF
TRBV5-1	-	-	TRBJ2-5	TGCGCCAGCAGCTTGGCCTCATATCAAGAGACCCAGTACTTC	CASSLASYQETQYF
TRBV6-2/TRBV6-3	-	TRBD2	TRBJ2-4	TGTGCCAGCAGCCGCCCGGGGACTAGCGGGACGAAATACTTC	CASSRPGTSGTKYF
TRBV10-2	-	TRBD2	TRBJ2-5	TGCGCCAGCAGACTAGCGGGGAAAGAGACCCAGTACTTC	CASRLAGKETQYF
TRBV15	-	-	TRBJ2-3	TGTGCCACCAGCAGAGTGAGGGGAGACACAGATACGCAGTATTTT	CATSRVRGDTDTQYF
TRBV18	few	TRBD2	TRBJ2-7	TGTGCCAGCTCACCGGTCGGGGGGGAGCAGTACTTC	CASSPVGGEQYF
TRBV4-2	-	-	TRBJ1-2	TGTGCCAGCAGTCAAGAGGAGGCGGTGGGCTACACCTTC	CASSQEEAVGYTF
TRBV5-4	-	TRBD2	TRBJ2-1	TGTGCCAGCAGCCCCGGACTAGCGGGAGGTTCAAATGAGCAGTTCTTC	CASSPGLAGGSNEQFF
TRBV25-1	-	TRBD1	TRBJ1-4	TGTGCCAGCAGTCCCGACAGGGATGACGATGAAAAACTGTTTTTT	CASSPDRDDDEKLFF
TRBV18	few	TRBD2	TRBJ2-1	TGTGCCAGCTCACCCTCTACTAGCGGGAGGAACAATGAGCAGTTCTTC	CASSPSTSGRNNEQFF
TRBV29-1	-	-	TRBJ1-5	TGCAGCGTTGCTACAGGGTCGTATAGCAATCAGCCCCAGCATTTT	CSVATGSYSNQPQHF
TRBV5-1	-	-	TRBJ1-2	TGCGCCAGCAGTCGATCTGAGGACTATGGCTACACCTTC	CASSRSEDYGYTF
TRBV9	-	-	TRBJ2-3	TGTGCCAGCTGCCGAGGGAGAGACGATACGCAGTATTTT	CASCRGRDDTQYF
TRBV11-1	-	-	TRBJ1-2	TGTGCCAGCAGCCCCGGTACGGCTAGTGACTATGGCTACACCTTC	CASSPGTASDYGYTF
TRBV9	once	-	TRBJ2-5	TGTGCCAGCAGCGCCCGTCTGGGGAGTGAGACCCAGTACTTC	CASSARLGSETQYF
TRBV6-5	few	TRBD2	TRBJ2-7	TGTGCCAGCAGTAGCGGGACTGGTTACGAGCAGTACTTC	CASSSGTGYEQYF
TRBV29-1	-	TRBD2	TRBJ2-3	TGCAGCGTTGAAGGGCGTGGGGGGGCAGATACGCAGTATTTT	CSVEGRGGADTQYF
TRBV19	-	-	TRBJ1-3	TGTGCCAGTAGGAAGGGGACGAGTGGAAACACCATATATTTT	CASRKGTSGNTIYF
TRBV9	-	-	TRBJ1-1	TGTGCCAGCAGCGTAGATGGGGTTGGGGCTGAAGCTTTCTTT	CASSVDGVGAEAFF
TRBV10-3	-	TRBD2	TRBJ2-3	TGTGCCATCAGCCGGGGGACTAGCGGGAGTGAGGTCACAGATACGCAGTATTTT	CAISRGTSGSEVTDTQYF
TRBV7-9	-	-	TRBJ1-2	TGTGCCAGCGGCGGATTCGGGGGCTACACCTTC	CASGGFGGYTF
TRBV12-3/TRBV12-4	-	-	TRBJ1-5	TGTGCCAGCAGTTTGGGCGAAGGGCAGCCCCAGCATTTT	CASSLGEGQPQHF
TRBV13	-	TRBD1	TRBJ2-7	TGTGCCAGCAGCCCCCGGACAGGGACCTACGAGCAGTACTTC	CASSPRTGTYEQYF
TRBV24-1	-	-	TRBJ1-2	TGTGCCACCAGACAGTATGGCTACACCTTC	CATRQYGYTF
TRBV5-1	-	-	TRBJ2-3	TGCGCCAGCGGAGGGACAGCTGCAGATACGCAGTATTTT	CASGGTAADTQYF
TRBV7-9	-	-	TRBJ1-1	TGTGCCAGCAGCTTAGAGGGGGAAACTGAAGCTTTCTTT	CASSLEGETEAFF
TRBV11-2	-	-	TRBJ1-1	TGTGCCAGCACCAACTGGGGGGCTTACACTGAAGCTTTCTTT	CASTNWGAYTEAFF
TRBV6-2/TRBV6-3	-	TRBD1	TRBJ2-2	TGTGCCAGCAGTTATACCCCAGGGGGCAAGAACACCGGGGAGCTGTTTTTT	CASSYTPGGKNTGELFF
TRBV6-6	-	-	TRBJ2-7	TGTGCCAGCAGGATACAGGTCGAGCAGTACTTC	CASRIQVEQYF
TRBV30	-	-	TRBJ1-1	TGTGCCTGGAGTGGACCACGGAAGGGATTGAACACTGAAGCTTTCTTT	CAWSGPRKGLNTEAFF
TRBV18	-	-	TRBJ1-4	TGTGCCAGCTCACCACCAGGGGCAACTAATGAAAAACTGTTTTTT	CASSPPGATNEKLFF
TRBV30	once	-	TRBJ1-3	TGTGCCTGGAGTGTCATATTTAACACCATATATTTT	CAWSVIFNTIYF
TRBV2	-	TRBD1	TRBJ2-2	TGTGCCAGCAATAAGGACAGGGAGATAACCGGGGAGCTGTTTTTT	CASNKDREITGELFF
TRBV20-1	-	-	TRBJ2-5	TGCAGTGCTAGGGTGGGGGGCGTAGAGGAGACCCAGTACTTC	CSARVGGVEETQYF
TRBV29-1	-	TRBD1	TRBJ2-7	TGCAGCGTTGTGGGGGACAGGGGCTACGAGCAGTACTTC	CSVVGDRGYEQYF
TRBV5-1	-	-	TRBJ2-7	TGCGCCAGCAGCGTTCGCGGGGTAACCTACGAGCAGTACTTC	CASSVRGVTYEQYF
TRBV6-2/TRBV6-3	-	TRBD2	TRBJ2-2	TGTGCCAGCAAGGCTAGCGGGAGCTGGGAGCTGTTTTTT	CASKASGSWELFF
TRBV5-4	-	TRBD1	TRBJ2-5	TGTGCCAGCAGCTTGGACAGGGGGGTCCAAGAGACCCAGTACTTC	CASSLDRGVQETQYF
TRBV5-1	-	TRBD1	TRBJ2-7	TGCGCCAGCAGCTTGGGTGGGACAGGGGTCTACGAGCAGTACTTC	CASSLGGTGVYEQYF
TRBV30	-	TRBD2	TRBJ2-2	TGTGCCTGGACCCCTTATCGAGCGGGAGCCACCGGGGAGCTGTTTTTT	CAWTPYRAGATGELFF
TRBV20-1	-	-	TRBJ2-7	TGCAGTGCTACCATACAGGCGGGGCGCGAGCAGTACTTC	CSATIQAGREQYF
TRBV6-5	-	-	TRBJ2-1	TGTGCCAGCATTAAGGACTCACCAACGAAAAACAATGAGCAGTTCTTC	CASIKDSPTKNNEQFF